This T cell receptor (beta chain) emerged from a study of blood T cell repertoires in COVID-19. The length of the CDR3 is 16 residues. Germline V CDR1 and CDR2: SGHKS, YYEKEE (reference sequence). With 4 bases removed from V and 6 bases from J, the gap between germline ends came to 17 bases. The authors' processing: Scientists estimated how many nucleated cells there were by amplifying reference gene primers. Generated by immunoSEQ multiplex PCR, the TCRdb table keeps only in-frame clones and is missing some. That table furnishes V, J and clone size, whereas the DNA furnished D and trimming. The sample yields 260,000 or so clones, around 83% seen once.

Sequenced: peripheral blood. The chain has TRBV5-5 and TRBJ1-6; D might be TRBD1 (5 bases). This receptor was taken from a man at least 80 years old with acute or convalescent COVID-19. CDR3 protein: CASSTAGDRINSPLHF. DNA for the CDR3: TGTGCCAGCAGCACCGCGGGGGATAGGATTAATTCACCCCTCCACTTT.